This T cell receptor (beta chain) is from a study of blood T cell repertoires in COVID-19. The overall study: The United States, Italy and Spain provided the acute and convalescent COVID-19 samples. The analysed material was cDNA or gDNA that came from T cells, B-cell-depleted T cells, or PBMCs.

J gave up 9 bases and V 5 bases, and 13 bases lay outside the gene matches. The CDR3 sequence is 15 residues long. The germline V gene has CDR1 SGDLS and CDR2 YYNGEE. Profiled with immunoSEQ multiplex PCR; TCRdb holds only in-frame clones, not every one. The table has about 310,000 clones, around 89% seen once; the top ten hold more than 0.85%. Seattle-derived patients entered the study during active infection and were followed longitudinally. This TCR came from a woman aged 40-49 years with COVID-19, enrolled during active disease. The sample was peripheral blood. The J gene is TRBJ2-3, the V gene TRBV9, with 9 positions matching TRBD1. This CDR3 reads CASREPGQGMETQYF. CDR3 in DNA: TGTGCCAGCAGGGAACCGGGACAGGGTATGGAGACGCAGTATTTT.